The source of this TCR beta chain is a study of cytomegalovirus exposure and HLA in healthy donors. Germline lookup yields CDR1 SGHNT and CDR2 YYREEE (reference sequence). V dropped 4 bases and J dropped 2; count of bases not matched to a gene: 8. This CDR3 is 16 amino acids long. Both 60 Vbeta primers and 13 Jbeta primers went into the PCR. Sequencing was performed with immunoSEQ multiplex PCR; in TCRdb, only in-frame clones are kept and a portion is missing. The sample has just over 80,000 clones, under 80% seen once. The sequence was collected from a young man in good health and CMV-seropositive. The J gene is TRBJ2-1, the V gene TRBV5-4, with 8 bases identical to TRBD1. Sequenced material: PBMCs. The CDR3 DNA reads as TGTGCCAGCAGCACGAAGACAGGGGCGACCTACAATGAGCAGTTCTTC. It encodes CASSTKTGATYNEQFF.